The present entry profiles one T cell receptor (beta chain) with its context. The target of this receptor is not known. It has no much larger one-base neighbor in the sample; base qualities were not kept. TCRbeta CDR3 regions were amplified from genomic DNA by means of the immunoSEQ Assay, a bias-controlled multiplex PCR. In the source study's methods: Within the assay, amplification of reference gene primers was used to estimate how many nucleated cells each sample contained. Sequence reads were collapsed and filtered to measure the absolute abundance of every unique TCRbeta CDR3 rearrangement. For each sample, productive Simpson clonality was calculated as the square root of Simpson's diversity index across productive rearrangements. Here the immuneACCESS table is served through TCRdb, limited to in-frame sequences with V and J called. Missing clones are a known gap in these copies; in checked studies unresolved V genes cover under half, and the rest lacks a known reason. V and J calls and clone size are as listed in that table; D and trimming were resolved from the DNA. The sample records under 300,000 clones, approximately 83% of which are singletons. The leading ten clones occupy under 2.5% of the sample.

Participants in the prospective study were enrolled through a virtual design, were aged about 18 to 100 years, and lived in under 25 United States geographic areas. To assign participants to cohorts, the prospective study relied on clinical history that participants themselves reported in a screening survey and a study questionnaire. ImmuneRACE Cohort 3 recovered participants were defined by two consecutive negative NP/OP PCR tests, healthcare professional clearance, or symptom resolution. In the prospective study, mobile phlebotomists collected whole blood, serum and a nasopharyngeal or oropharyngeal swab from each participant. Prospective study participants could optionally give additional blood draws and questionnaires over an approximately 2-month period. Before DNA extraction, blood samples from the prospective study were shipped at room temperature or frozen. The source of the sample is a study of blood T cell repertoires in COVID-19 (dated by TCRdb to 2018 to 2021). For the wider study: Samples covering the acute and convalescent phases of COVID-19 were provided by collaborators in the United States, Italy and Spain. The prospective study material was composed of cDNA or gDNA derived from T cells, B-cell-depleted T cells, or PBMCs. Deeply sampled blood TCRbeta repertoires from subjects exposed to, actively infected with, or recovered from COVID-19 were included in the dataset. A freely available public database, intended as a resource for researchers studying the immune response to SARS-CoV-2, is where the repertoires were released. The samples were drawn from the first 160 participants of the ongoing ImmuneRACE study and from some 1,300 subjects provided by 6 global collaborators. Nearly every sample came with metadata listing a de-identified subject ID, COVID-19 status, age in years and sex. HLA class I and class II types, where available, came from metadata supplied by the sample provider rather than from assay-based typing. Paper-wide results and their limitations: Clinical and demographic metadata were provided uncurated, with the amount varying by source and participant.

Including cysteine and phenylalanine, the CDR3 has 13 amino acids. Of the read, only the CDR3 DNA is kept; its 39 bases are in frame from base 1. The V end loses 2 bases and the J end loses 2 bases, and a stretch of 7 bases separates them. The germline V gene (reference sequence) provides CDR1 LGHDT and CDR2 YNNKEL. The sequenced sample consisted of PBMCs or T cells enriched from blood (not recorded which). The receptor chain draws on TRBV3-1 (or the pseudogene TRBV3-2) and TRBJ2-7; the D region possibly corresponds to TRBD2 (5 bases align). The sequence derives from a woman aged 45-59 years who had recovered from COVID-19. The CDR3 protein sequence reads: CASSQYGAYEQYF. The bases are TGTGCCAGCAGCCAATACGGGGCCTACGAGCAGTACTTC.